Shown below are 32 T cell receptor beta chains from a single sample sequenced in a study of blood T cell repertoires in COVID-19. Sequencing used immunoSEQ multiplex PCR; TCRdb keeps in-frame clones, though not all of them. The table records 130,000 or so clones, 88% of them present only once. Sequencing was carried out using peripheral blood. The receptors shown here come from a man aged 60 to 75 with active or convalescent COVID-19.

The V gene is TRBV7-3, the J gene TRBJ2-1; D is unresolved. The length of the CDR3 is 13 residues. The germline V and J ends were trimmed by 4 bases and 9 bases, with 13 bases remaining between them. CDR1 and CDR2 from the germline V gene are SGHTA and FQGTGA. The CDR3 DNA sequence: TGTGCCAGCAGCTCGGCACAGTTGGGTGAGCAGTTCTTC. Residues: CASSSAQLGEQFF.

The chain uses TRBV14 and TRBJ2-5; 7 bases align to TRBD1. CDR3 length: 17 residues. Trimming at V came to 5 bases and at J to 5 bases, leaving 17 bases not matched to a gene. The germline CDR1 and CDR2 sequences are SGHDN and FVKESK. The CDR3 DNA sequence: TGTGCCAGCAGCTCACGAACCGGGACAGCCCTGGGGGAGACCCAGTACTTC. This codes for CASSSRTGTALGETQYF.

This chain connects TRBV28 to TRBJ2-3; TRBD2 agrees at 13 bases. The V gene end was trimmed by 5 bases and the J gene end by 3 bases; junction bases not matched to a gene: 8. The CDR3 spans 17 residues. Germline V gene sequence: CDR1 MDHEN, CDR2 SYDVKM. The chain's CDR3 is CASSTRTSGRVTDTQYF. CDR3 DNA sequence: TGTGCCAGCAGTACGCGGACTAGCGGGAGAGTTACAGATACGCAGTATTTT.

The rearrangement uses TRBV18 and TRBJ1-2; 9 nucleotides align to TRBD1. CDR3 length: 16 residues. Losses at the gene ends were 0 bases for V and 5 bases for J; bases not matched to a gene: 7. Per the germline V gene, CDR1 is KGHSH and CDR2 is LQKENI. CDR3 DNA sequence: TGTGCCAGCTCACCACCAGAGACAGGGGGTCAGTATGGCTACACCTTC. It specifies CASSPPETGGQYGYTF.

The V gene is TRBV9, the J gene TRBJ2-5, with D tentatively TRBD2 (6 bases). V lost 4 bases and J lost 7, with 26 bases in between. The V gene's germline CDR1 is SGDLS and CDR2 YYNGEE. The CDR3 has 17 residues. CDR3 sequence reads: CASSLKKFSGQLGTQYF. CDR3 in DNA: TGTGCCAGCAGCCTCAAAAAGTTTAGCGGACAATTGGGGACCCAGTACTTC.

The V call is TRBV21-1, the J call TRBJ1-5; TRBD1 is the table's D call, not checked against the DNA. TRBV21-1 is a documented pseudogene. There are 17 residues in the CDR3. The CDR3 region has the DNA TGTGCCAGCAGCAAAGCGCTTTGGAAACAGGGGAATCAGCCCCAGCATTTT. It yields the protein CASSKALWKQGNQPQHF.

The chain carries TRBV2 and TRBJ1-2; 8 nucleotides match TRBD1. Germline CDR1 is SNHLY and CDR2 is FYNNEI. The length of the CDR3 is 14 residues. With V trimmed by 7 bases and J by 4 bases, 8 bases remained unmatched. The CDR3 DNA follows: TGTGCCAGCACTATGACAGGGGTCTCCTATGGCTACACCTTC. Protein product: CASTMTGVSYGYTF.

This clone was counted a few times. This rearrangement joins TRBV19 to TRBJ2-1, with 14 nucleotides matching TRBD2. The CDR3 spans 19 residues. With V trimmed by 1 base and J by 2 bases, 7 bases remained unmatched. Germline loops: CDR1 LNHDA, CDR2 SQIVND (reference sequence). DNA of the CDR3: TGTGCCAGTAGTATAGCTTCCGGGACTAGCGGGGGACCCTACAATGAGCAGTTCTTC. Translated: CASSIASGTSGGPYNEQFF.

In this sample, this clone turned up once. The rearrangement joins TRBV18 to TRBJ1-1; 7 bases are a match to TRBD1. This CDR3 comprises 15 residues. J gave up 5 bases and V 0 bases, and 6 bases lay outside the gene matches. In germline, CDR1 is KGHSH, CDR2 LQKENI. CDR3 bases: TGTGCCAGCTCACCACCGGTCCTACAGGGGACTGAAGCTTTCTTT. Translation: CASSPPVLQGTEAFF.

The chain uses TRBV24-1 and TRBJ2-5, with TRBD2 identical over 14 bases. Trimming took 2 bases from V and 2 from J; bases not matched to a gene: 6. The CDR3 runs 18 residues. Germline V lookup: CDR1 KGHDR, CDR2 SFDVKD. The CDR3 nucleotides read TGTGCCACCAGTGATTCCCGAAGACTAGCGGGAGGGCAAGAGACCCAGTACTTC. This gives the protein CATSDSRRLAGGQETQYF.

This rearrangement joins TRBV7-8 to TRBJ2-1; 13 nucleotides align to TRBD2. The CDR3 contains 19 residues. The V and J ends lost 5 bases and 1 base, in that order; junction bases with no gene match: 11. Germline values: CDR1 SGHVS, CDR2 FQNEAQ. CDR3 sequence reads: CASSQVVGTSGMSYNEQFF. CDR3 DNA sequence: TGTGCCAGCAGCCAAGTCGTCGGGACTAGCGGGATGTCCTACAATGAGCAGTTCTTC. The variable domain in full, with the rest retrieved from reference TRBV7-8 and TRBJ2-1, is GAGVSQSPRYKVAKRGQDVALRCDPISGHVSLFWYQQALGQGPEFLTYFQNEAQLDKSGLPSDRFFAERPEGSVSTLKIQRTQQEDSAVYLCASSQVVGTSGMSYNEQFFGPGTRLTVL.

This chain links TRBV19 with TRBJ1-6; 7 bases are a match to TRBD1. Germline CDR1 reads LNHDA; CDR2 reads SQIVND (reference sequence). This CDR3 has 15 residues. V was pared by 7 bases and J by 6 bases, with 9 bases of the junction left unmatched. The CDR3 sequence: CASTPTGSSNSPLHF. DNA of the CDR3: TGTGCCAGTACCCCGACAGGGAGCTCTAATTCACCCCTCCACTTT.

As for this clone: The sample holds other DNA sequences that translate to the same CDR3. J is TRBJ1-1 and V is TRBV29-1, with TRBD1 as a possible D gene (5 bases). V lost 2 bases to trimming and J lost 0 bases, with 7 bases between them. Germline V gives CDR1 SQVTM, CDR2 ANQGSEA. The CDR3 runs 13 residues. The CDR3: CSVERQLNTEAFF. As DNA, the CDR3 is TGCAGCGTTGAACGACAGCTGAACACTGAAGCTTTCTTT.

This rearrangement joins TRBV2 to TRBJ2-7; perhaps TRBD1 as D (6 bases). From germline, CDR1 is SNHLY and CDR2 FYNNEI. The CDR3 has 13 residues. The V end was cut by 6 bases, the J end by 4 bases, with 13 bases between. The CDR3 DNA is TGTGCCAGCAGACCGGGACACGCATACGAGCAGTACTTC. Residues: CASRPGHAYEQYF.

The chain employs TRBV12-3 or TRBV12-4 and TRBJ2-1; 14 nucleotides align to TRBD2. Unmatched junction bases numbered 3, after V lost 8 bases and J lost 9 bases. The CDR3 spans 13 residues. CDR3 nucleotide sequence: TGTGCCAGCCGGGGACTAGCGGGAGTTGAGCAGTTCTTC. This sequence encodes CASRGLAGVEQFF.

DNA of the CDR3: TGCGCCAGCAGCCAGACTGGACAGGGCCCCTACGAGCAGTACTTC. It encodes CASSQTGQGPYEQYF. The chain is built from TRBV4-3 and TRBJ2-7; 8 bases are a match to TRBD1. This CDR3 has 15 residues. Germline CDR1 is LGHNA and CDR2 is YSLEER. Trimming cost V 3 bases and J 2 bases; bases outside gene matches: 6.

The table lists this clone with a count of one. This chain joins TRBV3-1 (or the pseudogene TRBV3-2) and TRBJ2-7, with D perhaps TRBD2 (6 bases). CDR1 is LGHDT, CDR2 YNNKEL, per germline (reference sequence). Between the trimmed V and J ends, which lost 3 bases and 3 bases, there was a span of 9 bases. The CDR3 contains 13 residues. The CDR3 nucleotides are TGTGCCAGCAGCCAGATGGGGGGCTACGAGCAGTACTTC. Protein: CASSQMGGYEQYF.

The chain links TRBV6-4 to TRBJ2-1, with 12 bases fitting TRBD2. Germline V lookup: CDR1 MRHNA, CDR2 SNTAGT. Trimming removed 6 bases from V and 7 bases from J; junction bases left unmatched: 10. CDR3 length: 16 residues. This CDR3 reads CASSAAGTSGRNEQFF. As DNA, the CDR3 is TGTGCCAGCAGCGCCGCCGGGACTAGCGGGCGGAATGAGCAGTTCTTC.

This chain uses TRBV29-1 with TRBJ2-2; TRBD2 matches at 14 bases. The germline V gene encodes CDR1 SQVTM and CDR2 ANQGSEA. J was trimmed by 0 bases and V by 1 base; bases with no gene match: 13. CDR3 length: 21 amino acids. CDR3 coding DNA: TGCAGCGTTGAAGTATTCGGTGCGACTAGCGGGAGGGGACCGAACACCGGGGAGCTGTTTTTT. Translated, it gives CSVEVFGATSGRGPNTGELFF.

J is TRBJ1-5 and V is TRBV6-5, with D maybe TRBD1 (5 bases). This CDR3 is 13 amino acids long. V was pared by 6 bases and J by 7 bases, with 13 bases between. Germline V CDR1 and CDR2: MNHEY, SVGAGI. The CDR3 sequence is CASRKGLPQPQHF. The CDR3 region has the DNA TGTGCCAGCAGGAAGGGACTGCCGCAGCCCCAGCATTTT.

This rearrangement joins TRBV18 to TRBJ1-1, with D possibly being TRBD1 (5 bases). Trimming took 0 bases from V and 2 from J, leaving 10 bases between them. The CDR3 contains 15 residues. In germline, CDR1 is KGHSH, CDR2 LQKENI. This CDR3 reads CASSPPAGTNTEAFF. DNA of the CDR3: TGTGCCAGCTCACCACCTGCAGGGACTAACACTGAAGCTTTCTTT.

This sequence joins TRBV4-1 and TRBJ1-3; the D gene is possibly TRBD1 (5 bases). The CDR3 runs 17 residues. Germline V gives CDR1 MGHRA, CDR2 YSYEKL. V dropped 1 base and J dropped 0 bases, with 13 bases sitting between them. CDR3 DNA: TGCGCCAGCAGCCAAGGGCCCCAGGGAAGCTCTGGAAACACCATATATTTT. This gives the protein CASSQGPQGSSGNTIYF.

This chain links TRBV10-1 with TRBJ2-3; 7 bases match TRBD2. CDR3 length: 17 amino acids. V lost 3 bases, J lost 2 bases, and 11 bases stayed unmatched. Germline V gives CDR1 WNHNN, CDR2 SYGVQD (reference sequence). CDR3 sequence: CASSERTGGPPTDTQYF. DNA for the CDR3: TGCGCCAGCAGTGAAAGGACGGGGGGTCCCCCCACAGATACGCAGTATTTT.

This chain uses TRBV7-3 with TRBJ2-1; TRBD1 matches 9 bases. In germline, CDR1 is SGHTA, CDR2 FQGTGA. The CDR3 contains 14 residues. V shed 7 bases and J 6 bases; nucleotides not matched to a gene: 7. CDR3 DNA sequence: TGTGCCAGCACCCCCGGGACAGGGTCCAATGAGCAGTTCTTC. It codes for CASTPGTGSNEQFF.

The rearrangement uses TRBV14 and TRBJ1-1; D is ambiguous. V lost 3 bases and J lost 1, with 6 bases in between. This CDR3 comprises 13 residues. Germline CDR1 reads SGHDN; CDR2 reads FVKESK. This CDR3 is CASSQARNTEAFF. The CDR3 coding sequence is TGTGCCAGCAGCCAGGCTAGGAACACTGAAGCTTTCTTT.

V is TRBV6-5 and J is TRBJ1-1; TRBD1 agrees at 9 bases. CDR1 MNHEY and CDR2 SVGAGI come from the germline V gene. V gave up 5 bases and J gave up 4 bases; unmatched junction bases: 5. The CDR3 is made up of 14 amino acids. CDR3 nucleotides: TGTGCCAGCAGTCCCGACAGGGGGACCACTGAAGCTTTCTTT. Translating it yields CASSPDRGTTEAFF.

The chain links TRBV5-1 to TRBJ2-5, with D possibly TRBD2 on 7 matching bases. Trimming removed 6 bases at V and 0 bases at J, with 12 bases between. CDR1 is SGHRS, CDR2 YFSETQ, per germline. CDR3 length: 14 residues. The CDR3 region is CASTRGGNQETQYF. For the CDR3, the DNA is TGCGCCAGCACTAGGGGGGGTAACCAAGAGACCCAGTACTTC.

In its sample, this clone was seen once. The chain couples TRBV11-2 to TRBJ2-2; D is uncertain. The CDR3 has 14 amino acids. Trimming took off 1 base at V and 1 base at J, with 4 bases between the two ends. The germline V gene encodes CDR1 SGHAT and CDR2 FQNNGV. As DNA, the CDR3 is TGTGCCAGCAGCTTAGTACAGAACACCGGGGAGCTGTTTTTT. This gives the protein CASSLVQNTGELFF.

The chain combines TRBV19 with TRBJ2-2; TRBD2 agrees at 8 bases. The CDR3 extends over 17 amino acids. V gave up 6 bases and J gave up 5 bases; unmatched junction bases: 14. CDR1 is LNHDA, CDR2 SQIVND, per germline (reference sequence). CDR3 sequence reads: CASRRDGLRGRTGELFF. The DNA of the CDR3 is TGTGCCAGTAGACGCGACGGCCTGCGCGGGAGGACCGGGGAGCTGTTTTTT.

This chain uses TRBV14 with TRBJ2-6; D uncertain. Trimming cost V 2 bases and J 1 base, with 12 bases left between them. From germline, CDR1 is SGHDN and CDR2 FVKESK. The CDR3 is 17 amino acids. The CDR3 DNA follows: TGTGCCAGCAGCCAATCGATATGGGCGTCTGGGGCCAACGTCCTGACTTTC. Its protein product is CASSQSIWASGANVLTF.

V is TRBV29-1 and J is TRBJ2-7; TRBD2 might be the D (5 bases). V lost 5 bases and J 4 bases, leaving 21 bases between the germline ends. Per the germline V gene, CDR1 is SQVTM and CDR2 is ANQGSEA. There are 15 residues in the CDR3. For the CDR3, the DNA is TGCAGCGTTTCCCCAACGGCAGGAGGTGAATACGAGCAGTACTTC. Translating gives CSVSPTAGGEYEQYF.

This clone was observed a single time. The rearrangement uses TRBV11-2 and TRBJ1-1, with 9 bases lining up with TRBD1. V gave up 5 bases and J gave up 5 bases; unmatched junction bases: 3. The germline V gene encodes CDR1 SGHAT and CDR2 FQNNGV. The CDR3 is made up of 13 amino acids. CDR3 nucleotides: TGTGCCAGCAGCCCGGACAGGGGAACTGAAGCTTTCTTT. This codes for CASSPDRGTEAFF.